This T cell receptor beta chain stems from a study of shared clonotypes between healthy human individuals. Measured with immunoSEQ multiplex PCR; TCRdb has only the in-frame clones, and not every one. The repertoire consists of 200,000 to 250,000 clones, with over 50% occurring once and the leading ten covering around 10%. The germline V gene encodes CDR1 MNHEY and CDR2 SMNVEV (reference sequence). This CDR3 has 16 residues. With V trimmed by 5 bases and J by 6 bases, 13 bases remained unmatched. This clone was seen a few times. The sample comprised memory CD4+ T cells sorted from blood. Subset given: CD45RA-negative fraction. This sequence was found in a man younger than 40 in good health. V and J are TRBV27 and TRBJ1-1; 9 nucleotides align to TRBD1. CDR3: CASSRPGTGKVSEAFF. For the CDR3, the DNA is TGTGCCAGCAGTCGCCCCGGGACAGGGAAGGTCTCTGAAGCTTTCTTT.